These 23 T cell receptor beta chains originate from one sample sequenced in a study of CD8 T cells in Susac syndrome. cDNA came from roughly 0.53 to 1 ug RNA primed by random hexamers. TCRdb re-called the immunoSEQ multiplex PCR reads through MiXCR, storing one row per CDR3 protein. Among about 300,000 distinct CDR3 sequences, approximately 81% were seen once, and the ten largest hold over 0.1%. The specimen sequenced was CD8+ T cells from PBMCs. Source of these receptors: a human donor with multiple sclerosis.

The J gene is TRBJ1-1, the V gene TRBV19; TRBD1 is a possible D gene (6 bases). Trimming left V 4 bases short and J 1 base short, with 16 bases between. CDR3 length: 16 residues. The germline V gene encodes CDR1 LNHDA and CDR2 SQIVND (reference sequence). CDR3 DNA: TGTGCCAGTAGTACCTACCGAGAAGGGGGGAACACTGAAGCTTTCTTT. Amino acids: CASSTYREGGNTEAFF.

V is TRBV14 and J is TRBJ2-2; no clear D gene. This CDR3 has 13 amino acids. Trimming cost V 0 bases and J 9 bases, with 8 bases left between them. CDR1 and CDR2 (germline): SGHDN, FVKESK. The CDR3 region has the DNA TGTGCCAGCAGCCAAGATCGAAGGCGGGAGCTGTTTTTT. Its protein product is CASSQDRRRELFF.

The table lists this clonotype with a few counts. V and J are TRBV11-2 and TRBJ2-1; no firm D call. In germline, CDR1 is SGHAT, CDR2 FQNNGV. Trimming left V 6 bases short and J 4 bases short, with 1 base between. This CDR3 region has 10 residues. The CDR3 DNA follows: TGTGCCAGCAGGTACAATGAGCAGTTCTTC. This gives the protein CASRYNEQFF.

This sequence joins TRBV15 and TRBJ2-1, with D unresolved. Germline-derived CDR1 and CDR2 are LNHNV and YYDKDF (reference sequence). The CDR3 extends over 16 amino acids. V was shortened by 5 bases and J by 3 bases, with 17 bases between the two germline ends. CDR3 protein: CATSGEQLEFYNEQFF. The CDR3 nucleotides are TGTGCCACCAGCGGGGAACAGCTAGAGTTCTACAATGAGCAGTTCTTC.

This chain links TRBV9 with TRBJ2-1; the D gene is possibly TRBD2 (5 bases). V lost 1 base to trimming and J lost 0 bases, with 11 bases between them. Germline V lookup: CDR1 SGDLS, CDR2 YYNGEE. This CDR3 is built from 16 residues. CDR3 nucleotide sequence: TGTGCCAGCAGCGTATTGGGGAGAAGCTCCTACAATGAGCAGTTCTTC. Translation: CASSVLGRSSYNEQFF.

V and J are TRBV7-9 and TRBJ1-2; 8 nucleotides agree with TRBD1. This CDR3 comprises 16 residues. With 5 bases clipped from V and 3 bases from J, the junction kept 11 bases outside the gene matches. The germline gives CDR1 SEHNR, CDR2 FQNEAQ (reference sequence). CDR3 residues: CASSPGQGRWYYGYTF. CDR3 coding DNA: TGTGCCAGCAGCCCCGGACAGGGAAGATGGTACTATGGCTACACCTTC.

This clonotype was counted a few times. V usage is TRBV5-6 and J usage is TRBJ2-7, with 9 nucleotides matching TRBD2. Germline values: CDR1 SGHDT, CDR2 YYEEEE. V dropped 0 bases and J dropped 1; count of bases not matched to a gene: 5. This CDR3 contains 16 residues. The CDR3 protein is CASSLGLAGSSYEQYF. As DNA, the CDR3 is TGTGCCAGCAGCTTGGGTCTAGCGGGGTCTTCCTACGAGCAGTACTTC. Complete variable domain (other parts from reference TRBV5-6 and TRBJ2-7): DAGVTQSPTHLIKTRGQQVTLRCSPKSGHDTVSWYQQALGQGPQFIFQYYEEEERQRGNFPDRFSGHQFPNYSSELNVNALLLGDSALYLCASSLGLAGSSYEQYFGPGTRLTVT.

The chain is built from TRBV25-1 and TRBJ2-3; D is unclear. The CDR3 has 12 residues. Trimming shortened V by 7 bases and J by 0 bases, and 5 bases separated the two germline ends. Per germline, CDR1 MGHDK and CDR2 SYGVNS. DNA of the CDR3: TGTGCCAGCACCTCAAGCACAGATACGCAGTATTTT. It is translated as CASTSSTDTQYF.

This clonotype appeared once. At one end, the junction sequence differs from germline, possibly due to a read error. This rearrangement joins TRBV28 to TRBJ2-3; D is unresolved. CDR1 is MDHEN and CDR2 is SYDVKM in the germline V gene. The CDR3 extends over 14 amino acids. The CDR3 region has the DNA TGTGCCAGCAGTTCCACGAGACTCACAGCTACGCAGTATTTT. As protein: CASSSTRLTATQYF. The complete variable domain, with remaining parts taken from reference TRBV28 and TRBJ2-3, reads DVKVTQSSRYLVKRTGEKVFLECVQDMDHENMFWYRQDPGLGLRLIYFSYDVKMKEKGDIPEGYSVSREKKERFSLILESASTNQTSMYLCASSSTRLTATQYFGPGTRLTVL.

As to this clonotype: A read error may account for a junction end that differs from germline. This chain links TRBV9 with TRBJ2-7, with 13 bases fitting TRBD2. The germline V gene has CDR1 SGDLS and CDR2 YYNGEE. This CDR3 comprises 15 residues. The CDR3 here is CAGSVGGTSGDEQYF. The CDR3 bases are TGTGCCGGCAGCGTAGGCGGGACTAGCGGGGACGAGCAGTACTTC.

V and J are TRBV6-1 and TRBJ2-7; D gene ambiguous. CDR3 size: 13 residues. Trimming removed 8 bases from V and 3 bases from J, with 14 bases in between. From germline, CDR1 is MNHNS and CDR2 SASEGT. The DNA of the CDR3 is TGTGCCAGCGCGCCTGACGGATTCTACGAGCAGTACTTC. Amino acids: CASAPDGFYEQYF.

The chain combines TRBV2 with TRBJ2-2; 14 bases agree with TRBD2. The CDR3 extends over 15 amino acids. The V gene's germline CDR1 is SNHLY and CDR2 FYNNEI. Unmatched junction bases numbered 5, after V lost 8 bases and J lost 6 bases. The CDR3 DNA sequence: TGTGCCAGCGGGACTAGCGGGAGACTCGCCGGGGAGCTGTTTTTT. It codes for CASGTSGRLAGELFF.

The chain combines TRBV10-3 with TRBJ2-1; TRBD2 matches at 8 bases. The CDR3 extends over 13 amino acids. CDR1 is ENHRY and CDR2 is SYGVKD in the germline V gene. V trimming: 5 bases; J trimming: 9 bases; junction bases outside the gene matches: 6. DNA for the CDR3: TGTGCCATCAGTACTAGCGGAGCGGGTGAGCAGTTCTTC. Translated, it gives CAISTSGAGEQFF.

The chain joins TRBV28 to TRBJ2-7; unclear D gene. The CDR3 contains 12 residues. Trimming removed 5 bases at V and 5 bases at J, with 10 bases between. Germline-derived CDR1 and CDR2 are MDHEN and SYDVKM. The CDR3 here is CASSANRDEQYF. The CDR3 DNA is TGTGCCAGCAGTGCTAACAGAGACGAGCAGTACTTC.

V and J are TRBV29-1 and TRBJ1-1; no firm D call. CDR3 length: 12 amino acids. Looked up from germline, CDR1 is SQVTM and CDR2 is ANQGSEA. Trimming stripped 5 bases from V and 1 base from J, with 8 bases between. The CDR3 loop reads CSVKRRNTEAFF. The CDR3 bases are TGCAGCGTTAAACGGAGGAACACTGAAGCTTTCTTT.

The rearrangement links TRBV29-1 to TRBJ2-2, with D maybe TRBD1 (5 bases). This CDR3 spans 13 amino acids. Trimming cost V 7 bases and J 4 bases, with 13 bases left between them. CDR1 and CDR2 (germline): SQVTM, ANQGSEA. Written as DNA, the CDR3 is TGCAGCGGTCGGACAACGGGCACCGGGGAGCTGTTTTTT. This translates into CSGRTTGTGELFF.

This sequence joins TRBV23-1 and TRBJ1-1; no definite D call. TRBV23-1 is noted as an ORF with a role that remains uncertain. With 1 base removed from V and 0 bases from J, the gap between germline ends came to 12 bases. This CDR3 comprises 16 residues. The CDR3 loop is CASSQYRGSLNTEAFF. The CDR3 coding sequence is TGCGCCAGCAGTCAATACCGAGGCAGCCTGAACACTGAAGCTTTCTTT.

The chain employs TRBV2 and TRBJ1-2; tentative D call: TRBD1 (5 bases). The germline gives CDR1 SNHLY, CDR2 FYNNEI. This CDR3 has 13 residues. V was cut by 8 bases and J by 6 bases, with 16 bases left in between. In DNA form, the CDR3 reads TGTGCCAGCGGCGGTAGGACAATAAATGGCTACACCTTC. This translates into CASGGRTINGYTF. The full variable domain, its missing parts supplied by reference TRBV2 and TRBJ1-2, is EPEVTQTPSHQVTQMGQEVILRCVPISNHLYFYWYRQILGQKVEFLVSFYNNEISEKSEIFDDQFSVERPDGSNFTLKIRSTKLEDSAMYFCASGGRTINGYTFGSGTRLTVV.

V usage is TRBV7-9 and J usage is TRBJ2-7; D tentatively fits TRBD1 or TRBD2 (5 bases each). The CDR3 covers 13 residues. V was shortened by 7 bases and J by 6 bases, with 16 bases between the two germline ends. Germline V lookup: CDR1 SEHNR, CDR2 FQNEAQ (reference sequence). CDR3 sequence: CASTPLLGTEQYF. CDR3 sequence (DNA): TGTGCCAGCACCCCGTTGCTCGGGACCGAGCAGTACTTC.

This chain links TRBV9 with TRBJ2-1; 14 positions match TRBD2. Germline V gene sequence: CDR1 SGDLS, CDR2 YYNGEE. The J segment lost 8 bases and the V segment lost 6 bases, leaving 22 bases of the junction unmatched. CDR3 length: 20 amino acids. DNA of the CDR3: TGTGCCAGCAACCTCCCGGTGGAGACTAGCGGGAGGGCCGGCTTGCATGAGCAGTTCTTC. It yields the protein CASNLPVETSGRAGLHEQFF.

The chain couples TRBV30 to TRBJ1-3, with TRBD1 identical over 10 bases. The CDR3 has 13 amino acids. V lost 7 bases to trimming and J lost 4 bases; unmatched junction nucleotides: 4. From germline, CDR1 is GTSNPN and CDR2 SVGIG (reference sequence). The CDR3 nucleotides are TGTGCCTATAGGGACAGGGGCGGAAACACCATATATTTT. This encodes CAYRDRGGNTIYF.

This sequence joins TRBV28 and TRBJ2-1, with TRBD2 matching 8 bases. The germline CDR1 and CDR2 sequences are MDHEN and SYDVKM. The CDR3 consists of 16 residues. Trimming cost V 6 bases and J 4 bases; bases outside gene matches: 11. For the CDR3, the DNA is TGTGCCAGCAGAGTTTTAGCGGGATCGTCATACAATGAGCAGTTCTTC. Translating gives CASRVLAGSSYNEQFF.

The rearrangement joins TRBV7-9 to TRBJ1-5; D unclear. Germline V gene lookup returns CDR1 SEHNR and CDR2 FQNEAQ (reference sequence). CDR3 size: 14 residues. The V and J ends lost 5 bases and 4 bases respectively, with 12 bases between them. The CDR3 DNA reads TGTGCCAGCAGCCCCCGGGAGGTGAATCAGCCCCAGCATTTT. Its protein product is CASSPREVNQPQHF.